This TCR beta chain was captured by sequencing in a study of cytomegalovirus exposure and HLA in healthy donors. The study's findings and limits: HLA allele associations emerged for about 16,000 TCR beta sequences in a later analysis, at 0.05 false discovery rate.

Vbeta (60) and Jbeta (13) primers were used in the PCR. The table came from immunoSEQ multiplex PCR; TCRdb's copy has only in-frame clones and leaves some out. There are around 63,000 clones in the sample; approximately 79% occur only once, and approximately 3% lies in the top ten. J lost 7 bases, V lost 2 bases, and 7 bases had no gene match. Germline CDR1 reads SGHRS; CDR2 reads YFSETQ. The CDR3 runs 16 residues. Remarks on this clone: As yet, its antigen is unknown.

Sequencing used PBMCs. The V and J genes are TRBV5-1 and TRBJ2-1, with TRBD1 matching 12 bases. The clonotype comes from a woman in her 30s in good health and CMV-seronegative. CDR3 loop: CASSFRGQGASNEQFF. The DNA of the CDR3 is TGCGCCAGCAGCTTCCGGGGACAGGGGGCTTCGAATGAGCAGTTCTTC. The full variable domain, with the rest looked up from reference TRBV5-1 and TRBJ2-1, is KAGVTQTPRYLIKTRGQQVTLSCSPISGHRSVSWYQQTPGQGLQFLFEYFSETQRNKGNFPGRFSGRQFSNSRSEMNVSTLELGDSALYLCASSFRGQGASNEQFFGPGTRLTVL.